The entry below gives a single T cell receptor beta chain sequence along with its context. These data come from a study of blood T cell repertoires in COVID-19. Per the authors' pipeline: Reference gene primer amplification in the assay estimated nucleated cell counts. Assay used: immunoSEQ multiplex PCR; TCRdb lists only in-frame clones, some missing. The V and J calls and clone size were taken over from that table, and D and trimming were inferred from the DNA. The sample records tens of thousands of clones, 70% to 85% being singletons. Deletions cut 5 bases from V and 6 bases from J, with 17 bases between. Germline CDR1 and CDR2: GTSNPN and SVGIG (reference sequence). The CDR3 length is 15 residues.

The receptor was derived from a man between 60 and 75 years old with active or convalescent COVID-19. The rearrangement uses TRBV30 and TRBJ1-6; possible D gene TRBD1, 6 bases. The specimen sequenced was peripheral blood. DNA of the CDR3: TGTGCCTGGTCCGAATATGACAGGCCTAATTCACCCCTCCACTTT. This encodes CAWSEYDRPNSPLHF.